This passage covers 30 T cell receptor beta chains from one sample sequenced in a study of cytomegalovirus exposure and HLA in healthy donors. Primers: 60 Vbeta forward and 13 Jbeta reverse. Produced via immunoSEQ multiplex PCR; TCRdb's table is partial and in-frame only. The sample lists roughly 180,000 clones; just under 80% were seen once. The sample consisted of PBMCs. These receptors were taken from a man aged 30 to 45 in good health and CMV-seronegative.

This chain links TRBV5-4 with TRBJ1-6; D may be TRBD1 (5 bases). The CDR3 contains 17 residues. Germline V gives CDR1 SGHNT, CDR2 YYREEE (reference sequence). Trimming removed 0 bases from V and 6 bases from J, with 16 bases in between. The CDR3 nucleotides read TGTGCCAGCAGCTTGGGGACCAACAGGACACCTAATTCACCCCTCCACTTT. Translated, it gives CASSLGTNRTPNSPLHF. Looking up the rest from reference TRBV5-4 and TRBJ1-6 gives the full variable domain: ETGVTQSPTHLIKTRGQQVTLRCSSQSGHNTVSWYQQALGQGPQFIFQYYREEENGRGNFPPRFSGLQFPNYSSELNVNALELDDSALYLCASSLGTNRTPNSPLHFGNGTRLTVT.

The chain employs TRBV5-1 and TRBJ2-5, with TRBD2 matching 7 bases. V shed 2 bases and J 2 bases; nucleotides not matched to a gene: 9. The CDR3 has 16 residues. The germline V gene encodes CDR1 SGHRS and CDR2 YFSETQ. In nucleotides, the CDR3 is TGCGCCAGCAGCTTAATGGCTCAGGGAGGGCAAGAGACCCAGTACTTC. It codes for CASSLMAQGGQETQYF.

This chain links TRBV27 with TRBJ2-7; 9 nucleotides agree with TRBD1. The CDR3 is 15 amino acids. V lost 1 base and J lost 7; bases outside the gene matches: 8. CDR1 MNHEY and CDR2 SMNVEV come from the germline V gene (reference sequence). The CDR3 loop reads CASSLLVQGAREQYF. DNA for the CDR3: TGTGCCAGCAGTTTATTGGTACAGGGGGCGCGGGAGCAGTACTTC.

The gene calls are TRBV30 and TRBJ2-6; 7 nucleotides align to TRBD2. Trimming cost V 6 bases and J 5 bases; bases outside gene matches: 22. This CDR3 spans 19 amino acids. Germline CDR1 is GTSNPN and CDR2 is SVGIG (reference sequence). The CDR3 reads CACSLGLSGETPWANVLTF. The CDR3 DNA reads TGTGCCTGCTCCCTTGGCCTCAGCGGGGAGACCCCCTGGGCCAACGTCCTGACTTTC.

The chain recombines TRBV18 with TRBJ2-7; 8 bases are shared with TRBD1. J lost 1 base, V lost 2 bases, and 4 bases had no gene match. The CDR3 covers 15 residues. The germline gives CDR1 KGHSH, CDR2 LQKENI. The CDR3 region has the DNA TGTGCCAGCTCACCAGAGCAGGGGGCTTCCTACGAGCAGTACTTC. This translates into CASSPEQGASYEQYF.

The chain carries TRBV6-5 and TRBJ2-7; D may be TRBD1 (6 bases). The CDR3 extends over 13 amino acids. The germline V gene encodes CDR1 MNHEY and CDR2 SVGAGI. Trimming removed 6 bases at V and 3 bases at J, with 12 bases between. DNA for the CDR3: TGTGCCAGCAGAGCGGACAGAAACTACGAGCAGTACTTC. It encodes CASRADRNYEQYF.

The genes are TRBV27 and TRBJ2-3; 7 nucleotides agree with TRBD2. The germline CDR1 and CDR2 sequences are MNHEY and SMNVEV (reference sequence). This CDR3 spans 16 amino acids. V lost 3 bases, J lost 4 bases, and 10 bases stayed unmatched. The DNA of the CDR3 is TGTGCCAGCAGTTTGGGAGCGGGAAGGGGCGCAGATACGCAGTATTTT. It codes for CASSLGAGRGADTQYF.

V gene TRBV15 combines with J gene TRBJ1-4; 9 positions match TRBD1. CDR1 and CDR2 from the germline V gene are LNHNV and YYDKDF (reference sequence). The ends lost 6 bases at V and 1 base at J; junction bases unmatched: 3. The CDR3 totals 15 residues. For the CDR3, the DNA is TGTGCCACCAGACAGGGGGCGCAAACTAATGAAAAACTGTTTTTT. Its protein product is CATRQGAQTNEKLFF. Full variable domain (remainder filled in from reference TRBV15 and TRBJ1-4): DAMVIQNPRYQVTQFGKPVTLSCSQTLNHNVMYWYQQKSSQAPKLLFHYYDKDFNNEADTPDNFQSRRPNTSFCFLDIRSPGLGDTAMYLCATRQGAQTNEKLFFGSGTQLSVL.

The genes are TRBV7-9 and TRBJ1-4, with D unclear. CDR1 SEHNR and CDR2 FQNEAQ come from the germline V gene (reference sequence). This CDR3 has 12 residues. Trimming took off 5 bases at V and 13 bases at J, with 14 bases between the two ends. This CDR3 is CASSPVREGLFF. The CDR3 nucleotides read TGTGCCAGCAGCCCGGTTCGTGAGGGACTGTTTTTT.

Remarks on this clone: The junction does not match germline at one end; this may be a read error. The chain has TRBV7-9 and TRBJ1-1, with D unresolved. Germline V gene lookup returns CDR1 SEHNR and CDR2 FQNEAQ (reference sequence). This CDR3 spans 12 amino acids. This chain's CDR3 is CSSSQVVETAFF. In DNA, the CDR3 is TGTTCCAGCAGCCAGGTGGTCGAAACTGCTTTCTTT.

The chain carries TRBV29-1 and TRBJ2-7, with 8 bases matching TRBD2. The CDR3 runs 13 residues. The junction had 11 bases not matched to a gene; V was cut back by 6 bases and J by 7 bases. Germline V lookup: CDR1 SQVTM, CDR2 ANQGSEA. The CDR3 loop reads CSVPGTRGGEQYF. The CDR3 nucleotides are TGCAGCGTCCCCGGGACTAGGGGCGGGGAGCAGTACTTC.

This clone was seen a few times. The V call is TRBV5-1, the J call TRBJ2-2; 9 nucleotides agree with TRBD1. Germline V gives CDR1 SGHRS, CDR2 YFSETQ. The CDR3 runs 16 residues. V dropped 3 bases and J dropped 7; count of bases not matched to a gene: 10. CDR3 sequence: CASSSDWTGEGGELFF. The CDR3 DNA is TGCGCCAGCAGCTCCGACTGGACAGGGGAAGGCGGGGAGCTGTTTTTT.

The rearrangement links TRBV19 to TRBJ2-2; 7 bases fit TRBD1. Trimming removed 6 bases from V and 0 bases from J; junction bases left unmatched: 4. CDR3 length: 15 amino acids. Germline lookup yields CDR1 LNHDA and CDR2 SQIVND (reference sequence). The CDR3 DNA reads TGTGCCAGTAGGAGGGGACAGACGAACACCGGGGAGCTGTTTTTT. Translation gives CASRRGQTNTGELFF.

The genes are TRBV19 and TRBJ2-5; 8 bases are a match to TRBD1. Trimming removed 6 bases from V and 2 bases from J; junction bases left unmatched: 8. CDR1 is LNHDA and CDR2 is SQIVND in the germline V gene (reference sequence). The CDR3 contains 15 residues. The CDR3: CASSSQGANQETQYF. In nucleotides, the CDR3 is TGTGCCAGTAGCAGCCAGGGGGCAAATCAAGAGACCCAGTACTTC.

The V gene is TRBV30, the J gene TRBJ1-6; D is possibly TRBD1 (6 bases). The V and J ends lost 8 bases and 9 bases respectively, with 23 bases between them. Germline V gives CDR1 GTSNPN, CDR2 SVGIG (reference sequence). The CDR3 is 15 residues long. CDR3 nucleotide sequence: TGTGCCCATCGGACAGTATCCTCAGTGGTTTCACCCCTCCACTTT. It codes for CAHRTVSSVVSPLHF.

This rearrangement joins TRBV7-2 to TRBJ1-2; no clear D. The CDR3 totals 15 residues. The V gene's germline CDR1 is SGHTA and CDR2 FQGNSA. V dropped 1 base and J dropped 0 bases, with 9 bases sitting between them. The CDR3, as DNA: TGTGCCAGCAGCTTAGTACAGCCTTCTAACTATGGCTACACCTTC. Protein: CASSLVQPSNYGYTF.

The rearrangement joins TRBV2 to TRBJ1-2; D gene ambiguous. V dropped 1 base and J dropped 3 bases, with 6 bases sitting between them. Germline CDR1 SNHLY, CDR2 FYNNEI. The CDR3 consists of 13 residues. The CDR3 bases are TGTGCCAGCAGTGAAGGGAGGGACTATGGCTACACCTTC. As protein: CASSEGRDYGYTF.

The chain joins TRBV5-5 to TRBJ1-4; 7 bases line up with TRBD1. From germline, CDR1 is SGHKS and CDR2 YYEKEE (reference sequence). Trimming cost V 0 bases and J 6 bases; bases outside gene matches: 2. The CDR3 is 14 residues long. The CDR3 DNA is TGTGCCAGCAGCTTGGCCGGGACAGATGAAAAACTGTTTTTT. This translates into CASSLAGTDEKLFF.

This rearrangement joins TRBV7-8 to TRBJ1-1; no reliable D call. V shed 7 bases and J shed 7 bases, with 13 bases lying between them. Germline CDR1 is SGHVS and CDR2 is FQNEAQ. CDR3 size: 12 residues. The CDR3, as DNA: TGTGCCAGCAACCGGGCAGCGGGTGAAGCTTTCTTT. Residues: CASNRAAGEAFF.

This chain joins TRBV9 and TRBJ2-3; 10 bases align to TRBD2. The CDR3 runs 17 residues. V was pared by 0 bases and J by 0 bases, with 4 bases of the junction left unmatched. Germline CDR1 is SGDLS and CDR2 is YYNGEE. The CDR3 bases are TGTGCCAGCAGCGTAGGGACTAGCGGAACTAGCACAGATACGCAGTATTTT. Translation gives CASSVGTSGTSTDTQYF.

This clone was recorded only once. This sequence joins TRBV6-5 and TRBJ2-1, with 7 nucleotides matching TRBD1. There are 12 residues in the CDR3. Germline trimming cut 6 bases from V and 13 bases from J; bases unmatched to any gene: 9. Germline CDR1 reads MNHEY; CDR2 reads SVGAGI. The CDR3 sequence is CASSPDRVSQFF. The CDR3 coding sequence is TGTGCCAGCAGCCCCGACAGGGTCAGTCAGTTCTTC.

The gene calls are TRBV5-1 and TRBJ2-7; 7 nucleotides match TRBD2. The J segment lost 3 bases and the V segment lost 5 bases, leaving 8 bases of the junction unmatched. Germline-derived CDR1 and CDR2 are SGHRS and YFSETQ. The CDR3 covers 14 residues. In DNA, the CDR3 is TGCGCCAGCAGTACGGGGCGGGGGAACTACGAGCAGTACTTC. Its protein is CASSTGRGNYEQYF.

V gene TRBV30 combines with J gene TRBJ1-6; 9 bases map to TRBD1. The CDR3 covers 14 residues. V dropped 3 bases and J dropped 8; count of bases not matched to a gene: 5. Germline V lookup: CDR1 GTSNPN, CDR2 SVGIG (reference sequence). This CDR3 reads CAWRPRDRDSPLHF. CDR3 nucleotides: TGTGCCTGGAGGCCCCGGGACAGGGATTCACCCCTCCACTTT.

The rearrangement uses TRBV29-1 and TRBJ2-1; 8 nucleotides align to TRBD2. Germline lookup yields CDR1 SQVTM and CDR2 ANQGSEA. After removal of 4 bases from V and 8 bases from J, the junction contained 10 bases not matched to a gene. This CDR3 has 14 residues. The CDR3 spells CSVGWRTSSHEQFF. CDR3 bases: TGCAGCGTTGGCTGGCGGACTAGCAGCCATGAGCAGTTCTTC.

The chain combines TRBV10-3 with TRBJ2-1; TRBD2 matches 8 bases. J gave up 5 bases and V 4 bases, and 1 base lay outside the gene matches. The CDR3 covers 13 residues. CDR1 and CDR2 (germline): ENHRY, SYGVKD. Here the CDR3 reads CAISGTSNNEQFF. As DNA, the CDR3 is TGTGCCATCAGTGGGACTAGCAACAATGAGCAGTTCTTC.

The chain uses TRBV13 and TRBJ2-7; 9 nucleotides align to TRBD2. V trimming: 0 bases; J trimming: 4 bases; junction bases outside the gene matches: 4. The CDR3 length is 15 residues. Germline V gene lookup returns CDR1 PRHDT and CDR2 FYEKMQ (reference sequence). For the CDR3, the DNA is TGTGCCAGCAGCTTAGGCCTAGCGGGGTTGTACGAGCAGTACTTC. Protein sequence: CASSLGLAGLYEQYF.

The sample holds one count of this clone. The chain joins TRBV19 to TRBJ2-5; TRBD2 aligns across 16 bases. The junction had 5 bases not matched to a gene; V was cut back by 3 bases and J by 4 bases. The germline gives CDR1 LNHDA, CDR2 SQIVND (reference sequence). The CDR3 has 17 amino acids. CDR3 sequence (DNA): TGTGCCAGTAGTATGGGACTAGCGGGGGGGCGTGGAGAGACCCAGTACTTC. Protein product: CASSMGLAGGRGETQYF.

The chain has TRBV7-2 and TRBJ1-2; maybe TRBD1 (5 bases). CDR3 length: 14 amino acids. Germline V CDR1 and CDR2: SGHTA, FQGNSA. The V end lost 5 bases, the J end lost 0 bases, and 10 bases lay between the germline ends. The CDR3 sequence is CASSPGGANYGYTF. The CDR3 DNA is TGTGCCAGCAGCCCTGGAGGGGCTAACTATGGCTACACCTTC.

The rearrangement uses TRBV21-1 and TRBJ2-2; the D call in the table, TRBD1, was not verified against the DNA. TRBV21-1 is an annotated pseudogene. The CDR3 sequence is 15 residues long. DNA of the CDR3: TGTGCCATCCTAGGGTGCAGGGTCATTGTCGGGGAGCTGTTTTTT. It specifies CAILGCRVIVGELFF.

The chain combines TRBV19 with TRBJ1-1, with D perhaps TRBD1 (6 bases). The V end was cut by 7 bases, the J end by 5 bases, with 17 bases between. This CDR3 spans 14 amino acids. The germline V gene encodes CDR1 LNHDA and CDR2 SQIVND (reference sequence). The CDR3 sequence is CASNPQGTRTEAFF. The DNA for the CDR3 is TGTGCCAGTAACCCCCAGGGGACGCGAACTGAAGCTTTCTTT.